Below, 5 T cell receptor beta chains from the same sample are listed, as sequenced in a study of cytomegalovirus exposure and HLA in healthy donors. In the PCR, 60 Vbeta and 13 Jbeta primers were used. Libraries were prepared by immunoSEQ multiplex PCR; TCRdb keeps only in-frame clonotypes and omits some of them. Of approximately 140,000 clones in the sample, more than 75% were seen once. The sequencing input was PBMCs. The receptor set was obtained from a man younger than 30 in good health and CMV-seronegative.

J is TRBJ2-2 and V is TRBV19; 7 bases match TRBD2. The CDR3 totals 15 residues. The V gene's germline CDR1 is LNHDA and CDR2 SQIVND (reference sequence). V was pared by 9 bases and J by 4 bases, with 11 bases of the junction left unmatched. The CDR3, as DNA: TGTGCCAGCAAAGGCGGGGGATCGGGCACCGGGGAGCTGTTTTTT. Amino acid sequence: CASKGGGSGTGELFF.

The chain links TRBV6-1 to TRBJ1-2; 7 bases are a match to TRBD1. Trimming took 5 bases from V and 2 from J; bases not matched to a gene: 5. The CDR3 totals 14 residues. CDR1 and CDR2 (germline): MNHNS, SASEGT. The CDR3 DNA reads TGTGCCAGCAGTAGAGACAGGGTCAACTATGGCTACACCTTC. Its translation: CASSRDRVNYGYTF.

The J gene is TRBJ2-7, the V gene TRBV5-6; perhaps TRBD1 as D (5 bases). The ends were cut back, 4 bases at V and 3 bases at J, with 11 bases in the middle. This CDR3 contains 13 residues. The V gene's germline CDR1 is SGHDT and CDR2 YYEEEE. The CDR3 is CASSPRAYYEQYF. Here the CDR3 DNA reads TGTGCCAGCAGCCCCAGGGCTTACTACGAGCAGTACTTC.

The chain uses TRBV28 and TRBJ1-2; the match to TRBD1 covers 11 bases. Germline-derived CDR1 and CDR2 are MDHEN and SYDVKM. The J segment lost 4 bases and the V segment lost 5 bases, leaving 6 bases of the junction unmatched. The CDR3 has 15 amino acids. CDR3 protein: CASSPRDRGVYGYTF. CDR3 in DNA: TGTGCCAGCAGTCCCCGGGACAGGGGGGTCTATGGCTACACCTTC.

V is TRBV6-5 and J is TRBJ2-2; D is perhaps TRBD2 (6 bases). This CDR3 contains 13 residues. V lost 2 bases and J 5 bases, leaving 6 bases between the germline ends. CDR1 MNHEY and CDR2 SVGAGI come from the germline V gene. The CDR3 DNA reads as TGTGCCAGCAGTTACGCGGGGACCGGGGAGCTGTTTTTT. The encoded protein is CASSYAGTGELFF.